What follows are 27 T cell receptor beta chains derived from one specimen sequenced in a study of blood T cells in healthy people across ages. Next came a second PCR, run for roughly 6 to 11 cycles, which used a sample-barcoded 5' primer along with a J-beta primer mix. TCRdb reanalysed the 5' RACE reads using MiXCR and keeps one entry per CDR3 protein. The sample contains 600,000 to 900,000 distinct CDR3 sequences, around 24% of which appear only once. The sample was also linked to a second study, of T cells of mothers and their children.

Material for sequencing was blood. The receptors come from a boy between 10 and 17 years old in good health.

This chain joins TRBV3-1 and TRBJ1-6; a possible D gene is TRBD1 (6 bases). Per germline, CDR1 LGHDT and CDR2 YNNKEL (reference sequence). The CDR3 is made up of 14 amino acids. V was clipped by 5 bases and J by 7 bases, with 12 bases between them. DNA of the CDR3: TGTGCCAGCAGCAAACAGGGACCGAATTCACCCCTCCACTTT. It codes for CASSKQGPNSPLHF.

Only a few counts were recorded for this clonotype. The chain joins TRBV20-1 to TRBJ1-1, with TRBD1 as a possible D gene (5 bases). V was trimmed by 5 bases and J by 7 bases, leaving 14 bases between them. This CDR3 spans 12 amino acids. Per the germline V gene, CDR1 is DFQATT and CDR2 is SNEGSKA (reference sequence). The CDR3 DNA is TGCAGTGCTCCCAGGGAAAGTGGTGAAGCTTTCTTT. Encoded protein: CSAPRESGEAFF.

V is TRBV5-1 and J is TRBJ1-4, with TRBD1 matching over 8 bases. Germline V gene lookup returns CDR1 SGHRS and CDR2 YFSETQ. With 2 bases clipped from V and 5 bases from J, the junction kept 8 bases outside the gene matches. This CDR3 has 16 residues. The CDR3 spells CASSLTGQGSNEKLFF. The DNA for the CDR3 is TGCGCCAGCAGCTTAACTGGACAGGGATCCAATGAAAAACTGTTTTTT. Full variable domain (outside the CDR3, taken from reference TRBV5-1 and TRBJ1-4): KAGVTQTPRYLIKTRGQQVTLSCSPISGHRSVSWYQQTPGQGLQFLFEYFSETQRNKGNFPGRFSGRQFSNSRSEMNVSTLELGDSALYLCASSLTGQGSNEKLFFGSGTQLSVL.

This clonotype occurred many times. CDR3 DNA: TGTGCCAGCAGTTCTCCGTCGACAGGGTCCTACGAGCAGTACTTC. This gives the protein CASSSPSTGSYEQYF. This chain joins TRBV12-3 or TRBV12-4 and TRBJ2-5, with 7 bases that match TRBD1. TRBJ2-7 matches the DNA end more closely, so the J call is doubtful. The CDR3 has 15 amino acids.

In DNA form, the CDR3 reads TGTGCCAGCAGCGTAGGGCTAGCGGGGATCCACGGGGAGACCCAGTACTTC. It codes for CASSVGLAGIHGETQYF. The chain uses TRBV9 and TRBJ2-5, with 9 bases fitting TRBD2. The germline V gene has CDR1 SGDLS and CDR2 YYNGEE. The J segment lost 5 bases and the V segment lost 0 bases, leaving 11 bases of the junction unmatched. The CDR3 has 17 amino acids.

This chain connects TRBV29-1 to TRBJ2-5; D might be TRBD2 (5 bases). The last part of the DNA fits TRBJ2-1 better; the J call may be wrong. In germline, CDR1 is SQVTM, CDR2 ANQGSEA. The CDR3 has 15 amino acids. Here the CDR3 reads CSVDGNRRYGNEQFF. In nucleotides, the CDR3 is TGCAGCGTTGACGGGAATCGGAGATACGGCAATGAGCAGTTCTTC.

The chain employs TRBV4-2 and TRBJ2-5; 7 positions agree with TRBD2. Trimming at V came to 0 bases and at J to 11 bases, leaving 12 bases not matched to a gene. The CDR3 loop spans 15 amino acids. Looked up from germline, CDR1 is LGHNA and CDR2 is YNFKEQ. The CDR3 reads CASSQEMTGGVEQYF. The CDR3 region has the DNA TGTGCCAGCAGCCAAGAAATGACGGGGGGAGTTGAGCAGTACTTC.

The V and J genes are TRBV5-1 and TRBJ2-7; 8 bases are shared with TRBD2. J lost 2 bases, V lost 6 bases, and 10 bases had no gene match. Germline CDR1 SGHRS, CDR2 YFSETQ. The CDR3 totals 15 residues. CDR3: CASTPRVAGTYEQYF. In DNA, the CDR3 is TGCGCCAGCACCCCAAGAGTAGCGGGGACCTACGAGCAGTACTTC.

This rearrangement joins TRBV12-3 or TRBV12-4 to TRBJ1-1; D may be TRBD1 (6 bases). CDR3 length: 16 residues. V was cut by 7 bases and J by 5 bases, with 23 bases left in between. CDR3 coding DNA: TGTGCCAGCACCCAAGGGGACACAAGCCCGGGAACTGAAGCTTTCTTT. It is translated as CASTQGDTSPGTEAFF.

This clonotype was detected a few times. The chain combines TRBV9 with TRBJ2-5; perhaps TRBD2 as D (5 bases). V lost 2 bases and J lost 3, with 11 bases in between. Germline assignment: CDR1 SGDLS and CDR2 YYNGEE. This CDR3 contains 14 residues. The CDR3 loop is CASSVLDGKETQYF. The CDR3 DNA follows: TGTGCCAGCAGCGTCCTGGACGGGAAAGAGACCCAGTACTTC.

The chain is built from TRBV12-3 or TRBV12-4 and TRBJ1-2, with a weak D call TRBD1 (5 bases). This CDR3 is 14 amino acids long. Trimming left V 3 bases short and J 4 bases short, with 12 bases between. CDR3 amino acids: CASSLDRDLYGYTF. The CDR3 DNA reads as TGTGCCAGCAGTTTGGACCGGGACCTCTATGGCTACACCTTC.

The chain joins TRBV12-3 or TRBV12-4 to TRBJ2-3; TRBD2 matches 7 bases. V lost 6 bases to trimming and J lost 4 bases; unmatched junction nucleotides: 13. The CDR3 is 16 amino acids. Here the CDR3 reads CASRPNPGLSADTQYF. CDR3 bases: TGTGCCAGCAGGCCCAACCCGGGACTATCTGCAGATACGCAGTATTTT.

Of note for this clonotype: Because it lacks the conserved phenylalanine or tryptophan at the end, this CDR3 is likely a read error. The DNA is omitted, as the CDR3 cannot be located on it reliably, and the CDR3 follows TCRdb's listing. This chain uses TRBV11-2 with TRBJ2-1; the table calls TRBD2, which could not be checked here. Per the germline V gene, CDR1 is SGHAT and CDR2 is FQNNGV. With termini counted, the CDR3 has 12 amino acids. This CDR3 reads CASSLAPGGPRI.

The rearrangement joins TRBV7-2 to TRBJ1-2; D is possibly TRBD1 (6 bases). Germline values: CDR1 SGHTA, CDR2 FQGNSA. V gave up 2 bases and J gave up 8 bases, with 15 bases separating them. The CDR3 has 14 amino acids. The CDR3 coding sequence is TGTGCCAGCAGCTTATGGGGGGGCAATCGGGGCTACACCTTC. Its protein product is CASSLWGGNRGYTF.

This clonotype was counted between two and nine times. The chain recombines TRBV5-1 with TRBJ2-5, with D tentatively TRBD2 (6 bases). Trimming stripped 0 bases from V and 1 base from J, with 7 bases between. CDR1 is SGHRS and CDR2 is YFSETQ in the germline V gene. The CDR3 contains 14 residues. For the CDR3, the DNA is TGCGCCAGCAGCTTGGTACTAGCCCAAGAGACCCAGTACTTC. Translated, it gives CASSLVLAQETQYF.

The genes are TRBV7-9 and TRBJ2-5; 8 bases align to TRBD2. Germline CDR1 is SEHNR and CDR2 is FQNEAQ (reference sequence). V gave up 2 bases and J gave up 3 bases; unmatched junction bases: 2. The CDR3 is 14 amino acids. CDR3 loop: CASSLSSGEETQYF. CDR3 in DNA: TGTGCCAGCAGCTTAAGTAGCGGGGAAGAGACCCAGTACTTC.

The chain has TRBV12-3 or TRBV12-4 and TRBJ2-6; possibly TRBD1 for D (6 bases). This CDR3 region has 14 residues. Trimming pared 5 bases from V and 4 bases from J, leaving 9 bases between. The CDR3 loop is CASSQGRGANVLTF. The CDR3 nucleotides are TGTGCCAGCAGTCAGGGGCGCGGGGCCAACGTCCTGACTTTC.

The V call is TRBV7-9, the J call TRBJ1-2; tentatively, D is TRBD1 (5 bases). Germline V gene sequence: CDR1 SEHNR, CDR2 FQNEAQ (reference sequence). Trimming took off 5 bases at V and 7 bases at J, with 11 bases between the two ends. CDR3 length: 12 residues. The CDR3 bases are TGTGCCAGCAGCCTCTGGAGGGGTGGCTACACCTTC. This encodes CASSLWRGGYTF.

In this sample, this clonotype turned up once. The CDR3 nucleotides are TGTGCCAGCAGCTTCCGGACAGGGCGAGCTGAAGCTTTCTTT. Amino acids: CASSFRTGRAEAFF. The genes are TRBV13 and TRBJ1-1; TRBD1 aligns across 8 bases. CDR1 PRHDT and CDR2 FYEKMQ come from the germline V gene (reference sequence). This CDR3 is 14 amino acids long. V was pared by 3 bases and J by 6 bases, with 6 bases of the junction left unmatched.

This clonotype turned up a few times. This chain connects TRBV20-1 to TRBJ1-5; D not certain. The CDR3 runs to 13 residues. V was clipped by 0 bases and J by 6 bases, with 9 bases between them. Germline V gene sequence: CDR1 DFQATT, CDR2 SNEGSKA (reference sequence). The CDR3 bases are TGCAGTGCTAGAGATGTGGGAGCTCAGCCCCAGCATTTT. Protein product: CSARDVGAQPQHF.

The rearrangement joins TRBV20-1 to TRBJ2-1; D is possibly TRBD2 (5 bases). The CDR3 spans 14 residues. The germline V gene encodes CDR1 DFQATT and CDR2 SNEGSKA (reference sequence). V was cut by 2 bases and J by 8 bases, with 16 bases left in between. The CDR3 DNA reads TGCAGTGCTAGAAAGAGCGGCGCTCTGGATGAGCAGTTCTTC. Its protein is CSARKSGALDEQFF.

The chain links TRBV5-5 to TRBJ1-5; no clear D gene. The CDR3 loop spans 15 amino acids. The V gene lost 3 bases and the J gene lost 3 bases, with 13 bases spanning the gap. Germline V gene sequence: CDR1 SGHKS, CDR2 YYEKEE (reference sequence). The DNA for the CDR3 is TGTGCCAGCAGCTCTAGTCCGGCCAACAATCAGCCCCAGCATTTT. Translating gives CASSSSPANNQPQHF.

The gene calls are TRBV29-1 and TRBJ1-2; 7 positions match TRBD1. The CDR3 is 12 residues long. The V gene end was trimmed by 7 bases and the J gene end by 0 bases; junction bases not matched to a gene: 2. CDR1 and CDR2 (germline): SQVTM, ANQGSEA. DNA of the CDR3: TGCAGCGACAGGGGAACTAACTATGGCTACACCTTC. It translates to CSDRGTNYGYTF.

CDR3 coding DNA: TGTGCCAGCAGCTTAGCGGCTGGGTCCGACGAGCAGTACTTC. This codes for CASSLAAGSDEQYF. V and J are TRBV7-6 and TRBJ2-7, with no clear D. The CDR3 contains 14 residues. Deletions cut 0 bases from V and 5 bases from J, with 11 bases between. From germline, CDR1 is SGHVS and CDR2 FNYEAQ. The whole variable domain, filled in from reference TRBV7-6 and TRBJ2-7, reads GAGVSQSPRYKVTKRGQDVALRCDPISGHVSLYWYRQALGQGPEFLTYFNYEAQQDKSGLPNDRFSAERPEGSISTLTIQRTEQRDSAMYRCASSLAAGSDEQYFGPGTRLTVT.

In DNA, the CDR3 is TGTGCCAGCTGCTGGGCGGGGGAGACCCAGTACTTC. Protein: CASCWAGETQYF. J is TRBJ2-5 and V is TRBV12-3 or TRBV12-4; possible D gene TRBD2, 6 bases. Trimming removed 8 bases from V and 5 bases from J, with 12 bases in between. The CDR3 covers 12 residues.

This chain joins TRBV3-1 and TRBJ1-1; 7 bases line up with TRBD1. This CDR3 has 15 amino acids. The V and J ends lost 3 bases and 1 base, in that order; junction bases with no gene match: 5. Germline V gives CDR1 LGHDT, CDR2 YNNKEL (reference sequence). The CDR3 DNA follows: TGTGCCAGCAGCCACGCCGGGACAGCGAACACTGAAGCTTTCTTT. This translates into CASSHAGTANTEAFF.

This clonotype was observed a handful of times. The chain combines TRBV14 with TRBJ1-3; the D gene is possibly TRBD1 (5 bases). The V gene lost 4 bases and the J gene lost 9 bases, with 10 bases spanning the gap. The CDR3 runs 12 residues. Germline V gene lookup returns CDR1 SGHDN and CDR2 FVKESK. CDR3 sequence (DNA): TGTGCCAGCAGCCGTGCAGGGAGCACCATATATTTT. Residues: CASSRAGSTIYF.